This T cell receptor (beta chain) is drawn from a study of CD8 T cells in ankylosing spondylitis. TCRdb analysed the 5' RACE reads with MiXCR anew, one entry per CDR3 protein. The table records 650,000 to 800,000 distinct CDR3 sequences, around 20% of them present only once. Germline V lookup: CDR1 SGHTA, CDR2 FQGNSA. The V and J ends lost 6 bases and 3 bases, in that order; junction bases with no gene match: 8. The CDR3 covers 15 residues. Study outcomes and limitations: Relatively scarce in peripheral blood, disease-linked clones were CD8+. A motif in TCR beta, a set of roughly eight highly homologous variants, appeared characteristic of ankylosing spondylitis blood.

For this clonotype: The antigen is not known.

The V and J genes are TRBV7-2 and TRBJ2-3; 8 bases are shared with TRBD1. This receptor was identified in a male donor with ankylosing spondylitis. The sequencing sample was made of blood, either unsorted or a sorted T cell fraction (not recorded which). The CDR3: CASSHGQGRTDTQYF. The CDR3 DNA reads as TGTGCCAGCAGTCATGGACAGGGACGGACAGATACGCAGTATTTT.